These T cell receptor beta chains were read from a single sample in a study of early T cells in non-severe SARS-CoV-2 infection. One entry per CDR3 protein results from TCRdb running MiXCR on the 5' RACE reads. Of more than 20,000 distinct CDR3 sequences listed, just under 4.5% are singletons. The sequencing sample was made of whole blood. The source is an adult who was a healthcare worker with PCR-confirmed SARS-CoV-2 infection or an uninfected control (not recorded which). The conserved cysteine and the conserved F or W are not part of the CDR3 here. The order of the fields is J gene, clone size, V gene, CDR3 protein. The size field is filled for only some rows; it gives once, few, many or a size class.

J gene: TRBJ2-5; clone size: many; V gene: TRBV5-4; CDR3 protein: ASSTRGVATQY
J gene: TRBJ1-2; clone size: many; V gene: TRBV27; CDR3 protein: ASSYQADLNGYT
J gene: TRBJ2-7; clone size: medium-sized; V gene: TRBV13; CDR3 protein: ASGRGTYEQY
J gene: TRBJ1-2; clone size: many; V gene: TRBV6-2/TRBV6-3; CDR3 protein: ASSYSEGHLNYGYT
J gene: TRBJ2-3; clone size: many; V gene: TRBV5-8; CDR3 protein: ASSPGTDLLTDTQY
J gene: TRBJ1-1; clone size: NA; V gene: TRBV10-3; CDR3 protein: AISESALGPEAF
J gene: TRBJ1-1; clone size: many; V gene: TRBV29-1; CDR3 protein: SAVDRQENTEAF
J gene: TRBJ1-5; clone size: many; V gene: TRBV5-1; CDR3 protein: ASSLEGYSNQPQH
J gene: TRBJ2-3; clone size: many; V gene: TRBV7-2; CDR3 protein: ASSLEGETDTQY
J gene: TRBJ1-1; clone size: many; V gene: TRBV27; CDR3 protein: ASSFRGGTEAF
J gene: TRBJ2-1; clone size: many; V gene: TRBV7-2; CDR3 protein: ASSLEQLNEQF
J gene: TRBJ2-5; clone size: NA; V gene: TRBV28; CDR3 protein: ASSLEGQGILETQY
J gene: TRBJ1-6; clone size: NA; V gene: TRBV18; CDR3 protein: ASSLSGRHRNSPLH
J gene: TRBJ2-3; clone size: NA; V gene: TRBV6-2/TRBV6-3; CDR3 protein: ASSYSGSYGTDTQY
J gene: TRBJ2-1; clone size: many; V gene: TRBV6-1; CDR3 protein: ASRTGGYQRAEQF
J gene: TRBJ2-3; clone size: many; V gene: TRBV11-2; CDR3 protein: ASSPLLGTDTQY
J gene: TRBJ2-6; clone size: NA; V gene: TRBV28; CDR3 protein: ASSLWGRGANVLT
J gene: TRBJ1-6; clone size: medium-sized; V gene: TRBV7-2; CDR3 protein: ASTARDKYNSPLH
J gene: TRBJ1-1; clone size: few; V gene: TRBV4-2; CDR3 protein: ASSHPTGATEAF